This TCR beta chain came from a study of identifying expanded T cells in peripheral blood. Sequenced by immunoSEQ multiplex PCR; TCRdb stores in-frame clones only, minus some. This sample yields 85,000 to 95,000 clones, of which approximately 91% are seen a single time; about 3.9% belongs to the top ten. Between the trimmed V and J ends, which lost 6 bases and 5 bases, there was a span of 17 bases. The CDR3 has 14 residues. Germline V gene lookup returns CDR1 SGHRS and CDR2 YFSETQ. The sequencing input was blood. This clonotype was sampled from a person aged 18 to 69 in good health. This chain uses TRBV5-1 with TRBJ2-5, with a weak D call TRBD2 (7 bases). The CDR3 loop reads CASKGGAVGETQYF. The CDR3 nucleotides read TGCGCCAGCAAGGGGGGGGCCGTCGGGGAGACCCAGTACTTC.